One and the same sample provided the 5 T cell receptor beta chains below, sequenced in a study of T cells in Graves' hyperthyroidism and ophthalmopathy. Amplified regions were TCR beta CDR3 sequences from RNA transcripts. The primer set for the first-round RT-PCR of the TCR CDR3 was HTBI. TCRdb re-called the multiplex PCR reads with MiXCR, one entry per CDR3 protein. This table has 600,000 to 750,000 distinct CDR3 sequences, about 18% appearing once. Sequencing input: blood. These receptors were collected from a man in his fifties with Graves' hyperthyroidism.

This clonotype has a count of ten or more. The J gene is TRBJ1-5, the V gene TRBV2; D remains unclear. Between the trimmed V and J ends, which lost 6 bases and 4 bases, there was a span of 16 bases. This CDR3 comprises 15 residues. CDR1 and CDR2 (germline): SNHLY, FYNNEI. The DNA of the CDR3 is TGTGCCAGCAGACGGACCCTCCTGATGAATCAGCCCCAGCATTTT. Translating it yields CASRRTLLMNQPQHF.

This clonotype appeared many times. The chain joins TRBV2 to TRBJ1-5, with unresolved D. The CDR3 consists of 12 residues. Deletions cut 4 bases from V and 6 bases from J, with 7 bases between. Germline CDR1 reads SNHLY; CDR2 reads FYNNEI. The CDR3 coding sequence is TGTGCCAGCAGTGGGGTAGGTCAGCCCCAGCATTTT. Its translation is CASSGVGQPQHF.

The chain joins TRBV28 to TRBJ2-7; D may be TRBD1 (6 bases). V was clipped by 4 bases and J by 6 bases, with 13 bases between them. The CDR3 sequence is 13 residues long. Per the germline V gene, CDR1 is MDHEN and CDR2 is SYDVKM. This CDR3 is CASSSIAGAEQYF. The DNA for the CDR3 is TGTGCCAGCAGTTCAATTGCAGGGGCCGAGCAGTACTTC.

This clonotype was seen at least ten times. The chain employs TRBV19 and TRBJ2-1, with 10 positions matching TRBD2. This CDR3 is built from 15 residues. V shed 9 bases and J 7 bases; nucleotides not matched to a gene: 12. Per the germline V gene, CDR1 is LNHDA and CDR2 is SQIVND (reference sequence). The CDR3 is CASTQTSGIGNEQFF. The DNA for the CDR3 is TGTGCCAGCACCCAAACTAGCGGGATAGGGAATGAGCAGTTCTTC.

The rearrangement links TRBV28 to TRBJ2-7; no reliable D call. The germline CDR1 and CDR2 sequences are MDHEN and SYDVKM. The CDR3 totals 13 residues. Trimming removed 7 bases from V and 8 bases from J, with 18 bases in between. For the CDR3, the DNA is TGTGCCAGCATTCCCGAGGAGACGCGAAAGCAGTACTTC. Its protein product is CASIPEETRKQYF.